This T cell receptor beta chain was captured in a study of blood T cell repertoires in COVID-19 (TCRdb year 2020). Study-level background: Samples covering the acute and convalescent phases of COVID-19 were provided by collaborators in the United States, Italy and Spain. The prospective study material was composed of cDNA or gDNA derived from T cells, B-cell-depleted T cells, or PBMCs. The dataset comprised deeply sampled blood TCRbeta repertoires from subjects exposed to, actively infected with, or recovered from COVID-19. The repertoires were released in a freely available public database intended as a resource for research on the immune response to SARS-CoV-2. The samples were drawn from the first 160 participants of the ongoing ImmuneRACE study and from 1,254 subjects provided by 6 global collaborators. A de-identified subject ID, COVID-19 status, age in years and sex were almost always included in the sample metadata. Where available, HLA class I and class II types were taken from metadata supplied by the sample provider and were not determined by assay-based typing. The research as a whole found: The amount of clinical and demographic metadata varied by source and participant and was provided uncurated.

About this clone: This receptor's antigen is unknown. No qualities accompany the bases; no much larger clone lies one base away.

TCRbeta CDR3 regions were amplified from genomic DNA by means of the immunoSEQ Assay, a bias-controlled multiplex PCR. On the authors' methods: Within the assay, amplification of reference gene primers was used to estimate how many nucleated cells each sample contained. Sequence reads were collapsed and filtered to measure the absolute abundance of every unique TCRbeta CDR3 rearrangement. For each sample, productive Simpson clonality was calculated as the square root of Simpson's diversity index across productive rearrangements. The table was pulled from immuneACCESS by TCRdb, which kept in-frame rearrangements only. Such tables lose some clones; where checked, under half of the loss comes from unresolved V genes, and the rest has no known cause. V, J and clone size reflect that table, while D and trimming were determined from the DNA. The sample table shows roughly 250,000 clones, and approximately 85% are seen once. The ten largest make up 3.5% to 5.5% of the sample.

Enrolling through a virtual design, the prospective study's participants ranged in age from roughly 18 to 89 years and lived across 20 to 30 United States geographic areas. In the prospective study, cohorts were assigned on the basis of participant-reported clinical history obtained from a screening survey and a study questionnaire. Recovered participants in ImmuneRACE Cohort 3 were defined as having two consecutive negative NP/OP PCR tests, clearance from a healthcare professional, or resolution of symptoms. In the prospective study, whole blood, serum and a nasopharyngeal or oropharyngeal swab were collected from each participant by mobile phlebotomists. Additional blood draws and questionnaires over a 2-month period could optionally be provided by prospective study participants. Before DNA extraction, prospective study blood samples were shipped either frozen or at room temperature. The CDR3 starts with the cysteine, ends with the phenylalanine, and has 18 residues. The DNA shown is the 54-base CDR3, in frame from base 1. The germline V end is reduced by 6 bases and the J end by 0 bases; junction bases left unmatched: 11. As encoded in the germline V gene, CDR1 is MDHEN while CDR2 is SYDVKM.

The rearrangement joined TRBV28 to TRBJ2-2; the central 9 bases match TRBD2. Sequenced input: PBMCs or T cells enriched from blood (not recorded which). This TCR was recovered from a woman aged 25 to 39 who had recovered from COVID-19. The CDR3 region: CASRLPSGDKTNTGELFF. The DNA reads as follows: TGTGCCAGCAGGCTCCCTAGCGGGGACAAAACGAACACCGGGGAGCTGTTTTTT.